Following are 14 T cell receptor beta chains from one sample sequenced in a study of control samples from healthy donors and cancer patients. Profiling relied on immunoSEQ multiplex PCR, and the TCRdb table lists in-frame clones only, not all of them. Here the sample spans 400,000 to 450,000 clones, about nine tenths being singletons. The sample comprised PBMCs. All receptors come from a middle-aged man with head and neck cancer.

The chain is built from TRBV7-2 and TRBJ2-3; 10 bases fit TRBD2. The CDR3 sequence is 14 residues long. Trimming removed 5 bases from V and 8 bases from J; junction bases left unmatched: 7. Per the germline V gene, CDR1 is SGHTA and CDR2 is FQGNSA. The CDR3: CASSPGLAISTQYF. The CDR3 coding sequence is TGTGCCAGCAGCCCGGGACTAGCGATAAGTACGCAGTATTTT.

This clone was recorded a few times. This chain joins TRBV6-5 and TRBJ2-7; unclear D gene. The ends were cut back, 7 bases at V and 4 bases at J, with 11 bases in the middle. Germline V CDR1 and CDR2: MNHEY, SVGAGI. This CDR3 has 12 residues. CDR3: CASMSHVYEQYF. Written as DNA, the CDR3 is TGTGCCAGCATGTCCCATGTTTACGAGCAGTACTTC.

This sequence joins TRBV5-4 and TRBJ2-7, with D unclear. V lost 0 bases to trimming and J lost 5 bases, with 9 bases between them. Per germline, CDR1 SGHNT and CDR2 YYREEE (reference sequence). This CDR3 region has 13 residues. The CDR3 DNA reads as TGTGCCAGCAGCTTGGTAGGTGCCCACGAGCAGTACTTC. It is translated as CASSLVGAHEQYF.

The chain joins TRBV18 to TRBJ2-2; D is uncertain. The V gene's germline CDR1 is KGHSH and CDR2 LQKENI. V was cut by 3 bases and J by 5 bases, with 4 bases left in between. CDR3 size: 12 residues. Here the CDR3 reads CASSPETGELFF. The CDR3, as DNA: TGTGCCAGCTCACCTGAAACCGGGGAGCTGTTTTTT.

CDR3 sequence reads: CASSELAGAETQYF. The DNA for the CDR3 is TGTGCCAGCAGTGAACTAGCGGGGGCAGAGACCCAGTACTTC. The J gene is TRBJ2-5, the V gene TRBV6-1; 10 bases map to TRBD2. Germline lookup yields CDR1 MNHNS and CDR2 SASEGT. This CDR3 is built from 14 residues. V shed 2 bases, J shed 4 bases, and the junction held 1 base outside the gene matches.

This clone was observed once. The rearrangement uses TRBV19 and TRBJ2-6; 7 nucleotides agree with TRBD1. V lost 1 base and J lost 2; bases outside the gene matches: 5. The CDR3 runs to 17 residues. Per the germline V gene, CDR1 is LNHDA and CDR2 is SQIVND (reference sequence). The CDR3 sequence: CASSIGQGVTGANVLTF. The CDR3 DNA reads TGTGCCAGTAGTATAGGACAGGGTGTGACTGGGGCCAACGTCCTGACTTTC.

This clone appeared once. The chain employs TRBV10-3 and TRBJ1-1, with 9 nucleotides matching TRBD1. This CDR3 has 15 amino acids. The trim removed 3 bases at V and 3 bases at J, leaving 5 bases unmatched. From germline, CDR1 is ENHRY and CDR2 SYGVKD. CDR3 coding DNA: TGTGCCATCAGTGAAGGACAGGGGTCAGACACTGAAGCTTTCTTT. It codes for CAISEGQGSDTEAFF.

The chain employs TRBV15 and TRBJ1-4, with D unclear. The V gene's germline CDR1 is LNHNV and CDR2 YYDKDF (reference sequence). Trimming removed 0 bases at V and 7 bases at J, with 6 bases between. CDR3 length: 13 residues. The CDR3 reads CATSRDRGEKLFF. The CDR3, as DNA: TGTGCCACCAGCAGAGATCGGGGTGAAAAACTGTTTTTT.

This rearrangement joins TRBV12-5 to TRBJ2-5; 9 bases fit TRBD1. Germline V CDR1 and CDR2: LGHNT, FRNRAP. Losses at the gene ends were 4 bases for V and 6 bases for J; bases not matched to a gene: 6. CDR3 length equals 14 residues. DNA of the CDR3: TGTGCTAGTGGTTCAGGACAGGGGATGAAGACCCAGTACTTC. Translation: CASGSGQGMKTQYF.

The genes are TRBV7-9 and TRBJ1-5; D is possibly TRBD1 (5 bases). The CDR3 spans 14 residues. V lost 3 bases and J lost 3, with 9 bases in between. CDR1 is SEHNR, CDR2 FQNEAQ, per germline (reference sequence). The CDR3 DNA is TGTGCCAGCAGCTTCGGACAAAACAATCAGCCCCAGCATTTT. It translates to CASSFGQNNQPQHF.

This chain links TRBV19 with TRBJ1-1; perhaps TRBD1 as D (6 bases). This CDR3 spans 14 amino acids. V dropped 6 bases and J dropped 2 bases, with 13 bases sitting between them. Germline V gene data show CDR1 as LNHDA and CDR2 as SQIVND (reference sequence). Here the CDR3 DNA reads TGTGCCAGTAGCGATACAGGGTTTAACACTGAAGCTTTCTTT. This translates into CASSDTGFNTEAFF.

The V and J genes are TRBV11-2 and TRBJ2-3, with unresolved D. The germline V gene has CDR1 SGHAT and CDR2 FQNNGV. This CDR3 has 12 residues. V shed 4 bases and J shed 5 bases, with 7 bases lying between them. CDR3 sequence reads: CASSSLGDTQYF. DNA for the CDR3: TGTGCCAGCAGCTCCCTCGGAGATACGCAGTATTTT. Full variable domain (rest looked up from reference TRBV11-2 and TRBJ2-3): EAGVAQSPRYKIIEKRQSVAFWCNPISGHATLYWYQQILGQGPKLLIQFQNNGVVDDSQLPKDRFSAERLKGVDSTLKIQPAKLEDSAVYLCASSSLGDTQYFGPGTRLTVL.

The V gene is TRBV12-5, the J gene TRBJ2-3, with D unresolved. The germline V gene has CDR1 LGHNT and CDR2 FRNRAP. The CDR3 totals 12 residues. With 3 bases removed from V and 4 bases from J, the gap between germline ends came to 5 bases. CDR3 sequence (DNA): TGTGCTAGTGGTTTTCTTGCAGATACGCAGTATTTT. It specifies CASGFLADTQYF.

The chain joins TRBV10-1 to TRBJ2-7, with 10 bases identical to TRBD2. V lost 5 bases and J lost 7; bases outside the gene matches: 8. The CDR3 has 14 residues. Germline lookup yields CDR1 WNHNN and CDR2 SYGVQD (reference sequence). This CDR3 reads CASSSGRGITEQYF. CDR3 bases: TGCGCCAGCAGTAGCGGGAGGGGGATTACTGAGCAGTACTTC.